Presented here are 21 T cell receptor beta chains from one specimen sequenced in a study of esophageal squamous cell carcinoma under preoperative chemotherapy. Indicated time point: before preoperative PTX-NDP chemotherapy. One entry per CDR3 protein results from TCRdb running MiXCR on the PCR reads. Of roughly 14,000 distinct CDR3 sequences in the sample, roughly half were seen once. The sample was taken from a patient given preoperative chemotherapy. These receptors came from a human donor with esophageal squamous cell carcinoma. The donor label of this sample is uncertain.

This clonotype was counted many times. V and J are TRBV12-3 or TRBV12-4 and TRBJ2-6; weak D call: TRBD2 (5 bases). Trimming stripped 3 bases from V and 0 bases from J, with 12 bases between. The CDR3 has 17 residues. CDR3 in amino acids: CASSFSVGDSGANVLTF. Written as DNA, the CDR3 is TGTGCCAGCAGTTTTTCGGTGGGAGACTCTGGGGCCAACGTCCTGACTTTC.

This clonotype was recorded many times. The chain combines TRBV7-7 with TRBJ1-1; 10 nucleotides line up with TRBD1. The germline V gene encodes CDR1 SSHAT and CDR2 FNYEAQ (reference sequence). The CDR3 contains 15 residues. Trimming removed 4 bases from V and 5 bases from J; junction bases left unmatched: 7. CDR3 sequence reads: CASSYRDRGDTEAFF. CDR3 DNA sequence: TGTGCCAGCAGCTACCGGGACAGGGGTGATACTGAAGCTTTCTTT.

The V and J genes are TRBV7-2 and TRBJ2-1, with TRBD2 matching 7 bases. V gave up 4 bases and J gave up 13 bases; unmatched junction bases: 16. This CDR3 comprises 15 residues. Germline V gene sequence: CDR1 SGHTA, CDR2 FQGNSA. CDR3 bases: TGTGCCAGCAGCTCTTGGGCGGGAGTCCAAGAGACCCAGTTCTTC. Its protein is CASSSWAGVQETQFF.

The chain employs TRBV7-8 and TRBJ2-6; D call uncertain. The CDR3 is made up of 15 amino acids. V was clipped by 7 bases and J by 2 bases, with 12 bases between them. Germline V gene lookup returns CDR1 SGHVS and CDR2 FQNEAQ. The CDR3 region has the DNA TGTGCCAGCACCCTCACTGCGACTGGGGCCAACGTCCTGACTTTC. It codes for CASTLTATGANVLTF.

Concerning this clonotype: Given a much more abundant clone one base away, this may be a read error. The chain combines TRBV6-5 with TRBJ2-5; weak D call: TRBD2 (6 bases). The CDR3 spans 14 residues. The V and J ends lost 5 bases and 11 bases respectively, with 21 bases between them. CDR1 and CDR2 (germline): MNHEY, SVGAGI. The CDR3 DNA reads as TGTGCCAGCAGTCTATTCGGGAGCCGCAATGAGCAGTACTTC. It translates to CASSLFGSRNEQYF.

The chain couples TRBV7-3 to TRBJ2-2; a possible D gene is TRBD1 (6 bases). Deletions cut 5 bases from V and 9 bases from J, with 25 bases between. Germline values: CDR1 SGHTA, CDR2 FQGTGA. This CDR3 contains 17 residues. CDR3: CASSTQSTGTLPRELFF. The CDR3 DNA is TGTGCCAGCAGCACCCAATCCACAGGGACCCTCCCCCGGGAGCTGTTTTTT.

In its sample, this clonotype was seen a few times. V usage is TRBV11-1 and J usage is TRBJ2-1, with D unclear. Between the trimmed V and J ends, which lost 6 bases and 2 bases, there was a span of 8 bases. Germline V lookup: CDR1 SGHAT, CDR2 FQDESV (reference sequence). The CDR3 has 13 amino acids. Here the CDR3 reads CASSPQTYNEQFF. The CDR3 nucleotides are TGTGCCAGCAGTCCCCAAACCTACAATGAGCAGTTCTTC.

This clonotype was observed many times. This chain links TRBV7-8 with TRBJ2-5; D is unresolved. Trimming stripped 5 bases from V and 4 bases from J, with 23 bases between. In germline, CDR1 is SGHVS, CDR2 FQNEAQ. This CDR3 has 17 residues. Written as DNA, the CDR3 is TGTGCCAGCAGCCCGGTGGTGGTACTCTCATATGGAGAGACCCAGTACTTC. It encodes CASSPVVVLSYGETQYF. The full variable domain, completed using reference TRBV7-8 and TRBJ2-5, is GAGVSQSPRYKVAKRGQDVALRCDPISGHVSLFWYQQALGQGPEFLTYFQNEAQLDKSGLPSDRFFAERPEGSVSTLKIQRTQQEDSAVYLCASSPVVVLSYGETQYFGPGTRLLVL.

This clonotype was picked up a small number of times. V usage is TRBV7-2 and J usage is TRBJ2-5; 10 bases align to TRBD2. In germline, CDR1 is SGHTA, CDR2 FQGNSA. The CDR3 extends over 16 amino acids. Trimming took 2 bases from V and 5 from J; bases not matched to a gene: 8. CDR3 region: CASSLTWASGSETQYF. CDR3 DNA sequence: TGTGCCAGCAGCTTAACGTGGGCTAGCGGGAGTGAGACCCAGTACTTC.

About this clonotype itself: It is likely a read error, because the conserved phenylalanine at the end of the CDR3 is missing. The DNA is omitted, as the CDR3 cannot be located on it reliably, and the CDR3 follows TCRdb's listing. V gene TRBV12-3 or TRBV12-4 combines with J gene TRBJ2-5. The CDR3 has 15 residues if both end residues are counted. The CDR3 is CASSRNSVGQETQHS.

This clonotype appeared once. This chain uses TRBV7-2 with TRBJ2-4, with a possible D match to TRBD2 (5 bases). Germline loops: CDR1 SGHTA, CDR2 FQGNSA. The CDR3 has 13 residues. With 9 bases removed from V and 13 bases from J, the gap between germline ends came to 22 bases. CDR3 in amino acids: CARRLGAKNTQYF. CDR3 DNA: TGTGCCAGGAGGTTGGGAGCCAAAAACACGCAGTACTTC.

This clonotype was picked up a small number of times. This chain joins TRBV12-3 or TRBV12-4 and TRBJ2-5; D is undetermined. With 3 bases removed from V and 7 bases from J, the gap between germline ends came to 12 bases. The CDR3 is 13 residues long. Here the CDR3 reads CASSFTLPGTQYF. CDR3 DNA: TGTGCCAGCAGTTTTACACTCCCCGGGACCCAGTACTTC.

V and J are TRBV7-2 and TRBJ2-1; the match to TRBD2 covers 11 bases. The tail of the sequence fits TRBJ2-7 better, so the J call may be wrong. Germline lookup yields CDR1 SGHTA and CDR2 FQGNSA. CDR3 size: 16 residues. Here the CDR3 DNA reads TGTGCCAGCAGCCCAAGTAGCGGGAGGGCCATCAATGAGCAGTACTTC. Amino acid sequence: CASSPSSGRAINEQYF.

This chain links TRBV7-6 with TRBJ2-5; TRBD2 might be the D (6 bases). The J call may be incorrect, as the DNA end agrees better with TRBJ2-7. Per germline, CDR1 SGHVS and CDR2 FNYEAQ. This CDR3 region has 12 residues. The CDR3 loop is CASSSHGGEQYF. The CDR3 DNA sequence: TGTGCCAGCAGCTCCCACGGGGGCGAGCAGTACTTC.

This clonotype is judged large. The chain has TRBV7-9 and TRBJ2-5; 8 bases agree with TRBD2. The last part of the DNA fits TRBJ2-7 better; the J call may be wrong. The CDR3 covers 15 residues. Germline values: CDR1 SEHNR, CDR2 FQNEAQ (reference sequence). The CDR3 reads CASSPSGGTLVEQYF. The CDR3 region has the DNA TGTGCCAGCAGCCCTTCGGGAGGGACTCTTGTCGAGCAGTACTTC.

The rearrangement joins TRBV7-2 to TRBJ2-4, with unresolved D. Trimming cost V 5 bases and J 13 bases, with 24 bases left between them. CDR3 length: 15 amino acids. Looked up from germline, CDR1 is SGHTA and CDR2 is FQGNSA. CDR3 sequence (DNA): TGTGCCAGCAGCCAGGACGTAATAGAACAAAACACCCAGTACTTC. Its protein product is CASSQDVIEQNTQYF.

This clonotype is termed medium-sized. This rearrangement joins TRBV6-1 to TRBJ2-2; D is ambiguous. The CDR3 length is 13 residues. The V gene lost 7 bases and the J gene lost 5 bases, with 11 bases spanning the gap. CDR1 is MNHNS and CDR2 is SASEGT in the germline V gene. This CDR3 reads CASKEGPTGELFF. In DNA, the CDR3 is TGTGCCAGCAAGGAAGGTCCAACCGGGGAGCTGTTTTTT.

This clonotype was observed a handful of times. The V and J genes are TRBV12-3 or TRBV12-4 and TRBJ2-1, with 9 bases identical to TRBD1. V lost 7 bases, J lost 4 bases, and 5 bases stayed unmatched. This CDR3 has 14 residues. CDR3 nucleotides: TGTGCCAGCACCTTGGACAGGGGTTACAATGAGCAGTTCTTC. It encodes CASTLDRGYNEQFF.

A remark on this clonotype: A read error is likely, as this CDR3 ends without the conserved phenylalanine or tryptophan. The DNA is omitted, as the CDR3 cannot be located on it reliably, and the CDR3 follows TCRdb's listing. V usage is TRBV7-2 and J usage is TRBJ2-5. The CDR3 is 14 residues long, ends included. Germline V gene sequence: CDR1 SGHTA, CDR2 FQGNSA. CDR3 loop: CASSPTGDKATQHS.

Concerning this clonotype itself: Sequence at one end of the junction differs from germline and may be a read error. CDR3 amino acids: CASSLVRDRGSGWYF. Here the CDR3 DNA reads TGTGCCAGCAGCTTAGTCCGGGACAGGGGCTCCGGATGGTACTTC. The chain links TRBV7-2 to TRBJ2-1; 10 bases line up with TRBD1. The germline V gene encodes CDR1 SGHTA and CDR2 FQGNSA. The CDR3 spans 15 residues.

Relative to its sample, this clonotype is large. The V and J genes are TRBV7-9 and TRBJ2-7; D call uncertain. Trimming shortened V by 0 bases and J by 2 bases, and 8 bases separated the two germline ends. Germline CDR1 and CDR2: SEHNR and FQNEAQ (reference sequence). CDR3 length: 14 residues. The CDR3 protein is CASSLAEVTYEQYF. The CDR3 DNA sequence: TGTGCCAGCAGCTTAGCAGAAGTTACCTACGAGCAGTACTTC.